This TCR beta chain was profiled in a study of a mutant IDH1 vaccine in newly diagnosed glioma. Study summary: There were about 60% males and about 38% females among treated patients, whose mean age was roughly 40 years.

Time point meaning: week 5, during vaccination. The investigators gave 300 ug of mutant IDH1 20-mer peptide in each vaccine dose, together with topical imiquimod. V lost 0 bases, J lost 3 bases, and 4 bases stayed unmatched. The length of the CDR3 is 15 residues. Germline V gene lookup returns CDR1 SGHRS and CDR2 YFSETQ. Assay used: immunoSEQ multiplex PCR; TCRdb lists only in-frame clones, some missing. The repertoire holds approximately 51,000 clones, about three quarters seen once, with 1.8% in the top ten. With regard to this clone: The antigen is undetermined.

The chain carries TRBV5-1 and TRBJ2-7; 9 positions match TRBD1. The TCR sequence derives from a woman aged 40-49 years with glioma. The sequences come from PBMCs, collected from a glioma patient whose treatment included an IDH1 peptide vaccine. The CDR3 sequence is CASSLGQGGFYEQYF. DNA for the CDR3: TGCGCCAGCAGCTTGGGACAGGGGGGTTTCTACGAGCAGTACTTC.